Following are 10 T cell receptor beta chains from one sample sequenced in a study of Graves' ophthalmopathy and Graves' hyperthyroidism. Amplification targeted the TCR beta CDR3 regions, with RNA transcripts as the source material. Second-round multiplex PCR came after a first-round RT-PCR that employed HTBI primers. A single record per CDR3 protein comes from TCRdb applying MiXCR to the multiplex PCR reads. The sample shows about 740,000 distinct CDR3 sequences, around 40% of them seen only once. What was sequenced was peripheral blood. Every receptor here comes from an adult man with Graves' ophthalmopathy.

The V call is TRBV7-9, the J call TRBJ2-7; D gene unclear. This CDR3 spans 14 amino acids. V was trimmed by 1 base and J by 3 bases, leaving 10 bases between them. The germline CDR1 and CDR2 sequences are SEHNR and FQNEAQ (reference sequence). The CDR3 coding sequence is TGTGCCAGCAGCTTAGGAGAGCCATTCTACGAGCAGTACTTC. This codes for CASSLGEPFYEQYF.

This clonotype has a count of ten or more. The chain uses TRBV19 and TRBJ1-5, with D perhaps TRBD1 (5 bases). Trimming left V 3 bases short and J 4 bases short, with 10 bases between. The CDR3 consists of 14 residues. Per germline, CDR1 LNHDA and CDR2 SQIVND (reference sequence). The CDR3 here is CASSIRGVNQPQHF. DNA of the CDR3: TGTGCCAGTAGTATCCGGGGGGTTAATCAGCCCCAGCATTTT.

The chain carries TRBV11-2 and TRBJ2-7; TRBD1 matches 10 bases. V shed 8 bases, J shed 3 bases, and the junction held 7 bases outside the gene matches. This CDR3 spans 14 amino acids. Per the germline V gene, CDR1 is SGHAT and CDR2 is FQNNGV. CDR3 DNA: TGTGCCAGCGCCGTGACAGGGGGCCTCTACGAGCAGTACTTC. Amino acids: CASAVTGGLYEQYF. The complete variable domain, with remaining parts taken from reference TRBV11-2 and TRBJ2-7, reads EAGVAQSPRYKIIEKRQSVAFWCNPISGHATLYWYQQILGQGPKLLIQFQNNGVVDDSQLPKDRFSAERLKGVDSTLKIQPAKLEDSAVYLCASAVTGGLYEQYFGPGTRLTVT.

This clonotype showed up many times. The junction shows a germline mismatch at one end, possibly a read error. The chain employs TRBV10-3 and TRBJ1-5, with D possibly matching TRBD1 (6 bases). Germline V gives CDR1 ENHRY, CDR2 SYGVKD. The CDR3 runs to 14 residues. CDR3 in amino acids: CASSLAGAIQPQHF. CDR3 nucleotide sequence: TGTGCCAGCAGTTTAGCGGGGGCAATTCAGCCCCAGCATTTT.

The table lists this clonotype with many counts. This chain links TRBV7-6 with TRBJ2-5; D might be TRBD2 (6 bases). Germline CDR1 and CDR2: SGHVS and FNYEAQ. The CDR3 consists of 17 residues. With 3 bases removed from V and 0 bases from J, the gap between germline ends came to 17 bases. DNA for the CDR3: TGTGCCAGCAGCTTGGGGGTGGGGAGGAGCCACCAAGAGACCCAGTACTTC. Translated, it gives CASSLGVGRSHQETQYF.

This rearrangement joins TRBV10-3 to TRBJ2-2; D assignment may be TRBD1 or TRBD2 (5 bases each). The CDR3 has 13 amino acids. V lost 8 bases and J lost 6, with 13 bases in between. Germline V lookup: CDR1 ENHRY, CDR2 SYGVKD. Written as DNA, the CDR3 is TGTGCCATCGGGACCCGACTACCCGGGGAGCTGTTTTTT. This codes for CAIGTRLPGELFF.

The sample holds many counts of this clonotype. The rearrangement joins TRBV19 to TRBJ2-2; unclear D gene. V was cut by 5 bases and J by 7 bases, with 11 bases left in between. Germline-derived CDR1 and CDR2 are LNHDA and SQIVND (reference sequence). The CDR3 loop spans 13 amino acids. CDR3: CASSDKGIGELFF. Written as DNA, the CDR3 is TGTGCCAGTAGTGATAAGGGCATCGGGGAGCTGTTTTTT.

This clonotype was detected ten times or more. This chain connects TRBV7-9 to TRBJ1-1; 7 bases match TRBD1. This CDR3 has 14 residues. V dropped 7 bases and J dropped 3; count of bases not matched to a gene: 8. The germline V gene encodes CDR1 SEHNR and CDR2 FQNEAQ (reference sequence). As DNA, the CDR3 is TGTGCCAGCAACCCATCAGGGGGGGACACTGAAGCTTTCTTT. It encodes CASNPSGGDTEAFF.

The gene calls are TRBV29-1 and TRBJ2-7; 9 nucleotides agree with TRBD1. Trimming at V came to 8 bases and at J to 4 bases, leaving 12 bases not matched to a gene. The CDR3 sequence is 14 residues long. CDR1 and CDR2 from the germline V gene are SQVTM and ANQGSEA. Here the CDR3 reads CSWTNRDRAYEQYF. In DNA form, the CDR3 reads TGCAGCTGGACGAACCGGGACAGGGCATACGAGCAGTACTTC.

The J gene is TRBJ2-1, the V gene TRBV25-1, with D perhaps matching TRBD1 or TRBD2 (5 bases each). Between the trimmed V and J ends, which lost 6 bases and 5 bases, there was a span of 8 bases. This CDR3 comprises 12 residues. Germline CDR1 is MGHDK and CDR2 is SYGVNS. The CDR3 bases are TGTGCCAGCAGCCGGGACCACAATGAGCAGTTCTTC. Amino acids: CASSRDHNEQFF. The whole variable domain, remainder taken from reference TRBV25-1 and TRBJ2-1, is EADIYQTPRYLVIGTGKKITLECSQTMGHDKMYWYQQDPGMELHLIHYSYGVNSTEKGDLSSESTVSRIRTEHFPLTLESARPSHTSQYLCASSRDHNEQFFGPGTRLTVL.